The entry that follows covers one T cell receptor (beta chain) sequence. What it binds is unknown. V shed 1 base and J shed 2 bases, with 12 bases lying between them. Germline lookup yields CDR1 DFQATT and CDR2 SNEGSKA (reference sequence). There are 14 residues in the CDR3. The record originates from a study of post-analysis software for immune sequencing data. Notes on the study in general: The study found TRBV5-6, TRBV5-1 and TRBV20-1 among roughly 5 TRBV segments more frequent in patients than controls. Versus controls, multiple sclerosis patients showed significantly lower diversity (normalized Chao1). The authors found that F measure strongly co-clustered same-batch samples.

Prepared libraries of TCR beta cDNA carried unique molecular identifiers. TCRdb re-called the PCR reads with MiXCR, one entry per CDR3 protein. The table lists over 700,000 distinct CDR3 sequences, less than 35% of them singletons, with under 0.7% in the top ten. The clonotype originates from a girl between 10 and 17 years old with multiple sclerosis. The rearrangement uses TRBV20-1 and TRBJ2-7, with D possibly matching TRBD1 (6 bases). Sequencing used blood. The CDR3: CSARGDRLPYEQYF. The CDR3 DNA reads TGCAGTGCTAGAGGAGACAGGCTGCCCTACGAGCAGTACTTC.